This T cell receptor (beta chain) comes out of a study of T cell repertoires in cytomegalovirus infection. In its sample, this clonotype was seen many times. Looked up from germline, CDR1 is SGHTA and CDR2 is FQGNSA. V was trimmed by 1 base and J by 3 bases, leaving 7 bases between them. The CDR3 length is 14 residues. A single record per CDR3 protein comes from TCRdb applying MiXCR to the reads. The repertoire consists of nearly 650,000 distinct CDR3 sequences, with 20% to 25% occurring once and the leading ten covering 7.5% to 9%. This clonotype was sampled from a human donor in good health (CMV status not recorded). Some clones in this sample may be carry-over from other donors' samples. V and J are TRBV7-2 and TRBJ2-1; D gene uncertain. Material: CD8+ T cells from PBMCs. Here the CDR3 reads CASSLDTNYNEQFF. Here the CDR3 DNA reads TGTGCCAGCAGCTTAGACACTAACTACAATGAGCAGTTCTTC.